This T cell receptor (beta chain) originates from a study of T cell responses to AZD1222 COVID-19 vaccine. Study-level findings and limits: Seropositive at baseline were only a handful of AZD1222 recipients. There were mostly white British donors and more females than males, and clonal diversity was possibly underestimated.

In regard to this clone: Antigen specificity is unknown.

CDR1 is KGHDR, CDR2 SFDVKD, per germline. After removal of 5 bases from V and 7 bases from J, the junction contained 8 bases not matched to a gene. CDR3 length: 15 amino acids. Produced via immunoSEQ multiplex PCR; TCRdb's table is partial and in-frame only. The table has 150,000 to 200,000 clones, approximately 92% seen once. This TCR was sampled from an adult in good health. The material was peripheral blood, obtained on day 0 of AZD1222 vaccination. The chain links TRBV24-1 to TRBJ2-1; 9 bases agree with TRBD2. CDR3 sequence reads: CATSVFLAGRNEQFF. The CDR3 DNA sequence: TGTGCCACCAGTGTGTTTCTAGCGGGAAGGAATGAGCAGTTCTTC.